These 15 T cell receptor beta chains were sequenced from one sample in a study of cytomegalovirus exposure and HLA in healthy donors. Primers included in the PCR were 60 Vbeta and 13 Jbeta primers. The assay was immunoSEQ multiplex PCR, and TCRdb's table has in-frame clones only and misses some. The sample records about 150,000 clones, roughly 80% being singletons. Material: PBMCs. The receptor source for this set is a woman between 25 and 40 years old in good health and CMV-seronegative.

The chain recombines TRBV6-6 with TRBJ2-5, with TRBD1 matching 11 bases. Matching the DNA end better, TRBJ2-7 makes the J call doubtful. In germline, CDR1 is MNHNY, CDR2 SVGAGI (reference sequence). This CDR3 region has 16 residues. The CDR3 is CASSYSGQGGSYEQYF. DNA of the CDR3: TGTGCCAGCAGTTACTCGGGACAGGGGGGGTCCTACGAGCAGTACTTC.

The sample holds a few counts of this clone. The chain links TRBV7-2 to TRBJ1-6; TRBD1 matches at 9 bases. V lost 8 bases and J lost 9; bases outside the gene matches: 8. Germline CDR1 and CDR2: SGHTA and FQGNSA. There are 14 residues in the CDR3. DNA of the CDR3: TGTGCCAGCTTTCAGGACAGGGGAGGTTCACCCCTCCACTTT. It yields the protein CASFQDRGGSPLHF.

A single count supports this clone. The V and J genes are TRBV28 and TRBJ1-2; 9 bases map to TRBD1. Looked up from germline, CDR1 is MDHEN and CDR2 is SYDVKM. The CDR3 spans 18 residues. V trimming: 4 bases; J trimming: 2 bases; junction bases outside the gene matches: 14. CDR3 nucleotides: TGTGCCAGCAGTTCGCCTCCGGGACAGGGTATTTCCAACTATGGCTACACCTTC. It specifies CASSSPPGQGISNYGYTF.

This clone was counted between two and nine times. The chain combines TRBV29-1 with TRBJ1-2, with D perhaps TRBD1 (6 bases). CDR3 size: 14 residues. V was trimmed by 8 bases and J by 2 bases, leaving 18 bases between them. Germline CDR1 and CDR2: SQVTM and ANQGSEA. The CDR3 sequence: CSFRTTGLNYGYTF. The CDR3 DNA reads as TGCAGCTTTCGAACGACAGGACTCAACTATGGCTACACCTTC.

This clone was picked up a small number of times. The chain recombines TRBV6-6 with TRBJ1-2; the match to TRBD1 covers 7 bases. V shed 4 bases, J shed 5 bases, and the junction held 13 bases outside the gene matches. The CDR3 runs to 16 residues. Germline CDR1 MNHNY, CDR2 SVGAGI (reference sequence). The CDR3 sequence: CASSSTGQKRTYGYTF. CDR3 nucleotide sequence: TGTGCCAGCAGTTCGACAGGGCAAAAGAGGACTTATGGCTACACCTTC.

This chain connects TRBV19 to TRBJ2-7; D is possibly TRBD1 (5 bases). Germline CDR1 and CDR2: LNHDA and SQIVND (reference sequence). The CDR3 loop spans 12 amino acids. Trimming shortened V by 7 bases and J by 3 bases, and 10 bases separated the two germline ends. Here the CDR3 reads CASMGRDYEQYF. CDR3 nucleotide sequence: TGTGCCAGTATGGGCAGGGACTACGAGCAGTACTTC.

The chain links TRBV27 to TRBJ2-3; 7 bases are a match to TRBD2. Germline V gene data show CDR1 as MNHEY and CDR2 as SMNVEV (reference sequence). The CDR3 totals 15 residues. With 4 bases clipped from V and 8 bases from J, the junction kept 12 bases outside the gene matches. The CDR3 sequence is CASSSPPRGVSTQYF. The CDR3 nucleotides read TGTGCCAGCAGTTCTCCCCCCCGGGGGGTAAGTACGCAGTATTTT.

V usage is TRBV11-2 and J usage is TRBJ1-1, with a weak D call TRBD1 (5 bases). V was cut by 0 bases and J by 5 bases, with 16 bases left in between. The CDR3 loop spans 16 amino acids. CDR1 and CDR2 from the germline V gene are SGHAT and FQNNGV. The CDR3 region is CASSLDCRQGRTEAFF. The CDR3, as DNA: TGTGCCAGCAGCTTAGATTGTCGGCAGGGAAGGACTGAAGCTTTCTTT. The variable domain in full, with the rest retrieved from reference TRBV11-2 and TRBJ1-1, is EAGVAQSPRYKIIEKRQSVAFWCNPISGHATLYWYQQILGQGPKLLIQFQNNGVVDDSQLPKDRFSAERLKGVDSTLKIQPAKLEDSAVYLCASSLDCRQGRTEAFFGQGTRLTVV.

V is TRBV23-1 and J is TRBJ1-2, with TRBD1 as a possible D gene (5 bases). TRBV23-1 is placed among ORFs of uncertain function. This CDR3 is built from 17 residues. Trimming pared 2 bases from V and 1 base from J, leaving 17 bases between. The CDR3 bases are TGCGCCAGCAGTCAAGAAGGTAGGGGTTTCAGTAACTATGGCTACACCTTC. It encodes CASSQEGRGFSNYGYTF.

This clone was detected a few times. The chain employs TRBV9 and TRBJ2-7; a weak D match, TRBD1 (5 bases). The CDR3 totals 15 residues. The ends were cut back, 2 bases at V and 6 bases at J, with 18 bases in the middle. The germline V gene has CDR1 SGDLS and CDR2 YYNGEE. CDR3 in amino acids: CASSVGREVFAEQYF. CDR3 in DNA: TGTGCCAGCAGCGTGGGCAGGGAAGTTTTTGCCGAGCAGTACTTC.

Of note for this clone: One end of the junction fails to match germline, which may point to a read error. Other DNA variants within this sample encode the same CDR3. This chain links TRBV7-8 with TRBJ2-7, with a possible D match to TRBD1 (5 bases). This CDR3 is built from 13 residues. CDR1 and CDR2 (germline): SGHVS, FQNEAQ. CDR3 loop: CASRERQAYEQYF. Written as DNA, the CDR3 is TGTGCTAGCAGGGAAAGGCAGGCATACGAGCAGTACTTC.

V is TRBV2 and J is TRBJ1-5; D perhaps matches TRBD1 (5 bases). Between the trimmed V and J ends, which lost 7 bases and 6 bases, there was a span of 16 bases. Germline V gene sequence: CDR1 SNHLY, CDR2 FYNNEI. There are 14 residues in the CDR3. The CDR3 DNA reads TGTGCCAGCAACCGGGACGTCGGGGGTCAGCCCCAGCATTTT. It specifies CASNRDVGGQPQHF.

The chain carries TRBV11-2 and TRBJ1-4; the D gene is possibly TRBD1 (5 bases). Per germline, CDR1 SGHAT and CDR2 FQNNGV. The CDR3 contains 16 residues. V lost 5 bases to trimming and J lost 3 bases, with 16 bases between them. The CDR3 nucleotides read TGTGCCAGCAGCCACTACTTCAGGGTACCTAATGAAAAACTGTTTTTT. Translating it yields CASSHYFRVPNEKLFF.

The CDR3 protein is CASSLDRAGNTIYF. The CDR3 DNA reads as TGTGCCAGCAGCTTAGACAGGGCTGGAAACACCATATATTTT. The J gene is TRBJ1-3, the V gene TRBV11-2, with a weak D call TRBD1 (5 bases). The V end lost 0 bases, the J end lost 2 bases, and 5 bases lay between the germline ends. Germline values: CDR1 SGHAT, CDR2 FQNNGV. The CDR3 has 14 amino acids. Based on the CDR3 plus reference TRBV11-2 and TRBJ1-3, the full variable domain is EAGVAQSPRYKIIEKRQSVAFWCNPISGHATLYWYQQILGQGPKLLIQFQNNGVVDDSQLPKDRFSAERLKGVDSTLKIQPAKLEDSAVYLCASSLDRAGNTIYFGEGSWLTVV.

The V and J genes are TRBV9 and TRBJ2-5, with 8 nucleotides matching TRBD2. This CDR3 has 13 amino acids. The J segment lost 6 bases and the V segment lost 7 bases, leaving 8 bases of the junction unmatched. Germline CDR1 is SGDLS and CDR2 is YYNGEE. The CDR3 bases are TGTGCCAGCGGGGCGGGGGGCAGACAGACCCAGTACTTC. It encodes CASGAGGRQTQYF. Full variable domain (outside the CDR3, taken from reference TRBV9 and TRBJ2-5): DSGVTQTPKHLITATGQRVTLRCSPRSGDLSVYWYQQSLDQGLQFLIQYYNGEERAKGNILERFSAQQFPDLHSELNLSSLELGDSALYFCASGAGGRQTQYFGPGTRLLVL.